This TCR beta chain is from a study of T cells in Graves' hyperthyroidism and ophthalmopathy. The wider study: Peripheral blood specimens were obtained at initial diagnosis, prior to any treatment. Broader study findings: Ophthalmopathy was separated from stable hyperthyroidism by a 13 V-J model.

Stable Graves' hyperthyroidism denoted no ophthalmopathy progression over 18 months. The diagnostic basis comprised clinical symptoms, serum thyroxine and TRAb, thyroid ultrasound and orbital computed tomography. RNA transcripts gave rise to amplified TCR beta CDR3 regions. A first-round RT-PCR of the TCR CDR3 used the HTBI primer set. From the multiplex PCR reads, TCRdb called clonotypes with MiXCR, one entry per CDR3 protein. The table has some 700,000 distinct CDR3 sequences, roughly 17% seen once; the top ten hold 15%. Of note for this clonotype: What it binds is unknown.

The CDR3 extends over 14 amino acids. V shed 4 bases and J shed 2 bases, with 11 bases lying between them. Germline lookup yields CDR1 SGHVS and CDR2 FNYEAQ. V is TRBV7-6 and J is TRBJ2-5; D tentatively reads TRBD1 or TRBD2 (5 bases each). Sequencing was done on a sample of blood. The receptor's source is a man aged 45-65 years with Graves' hyperthyroidism. As DNA, the CDR3 is TGTGCCAGCAGCTCGGGACCACTTCAAGAGACCCAGTACTTC. As protein: CASSSGPLQETQYF.